This T cell receptor beta chain was documented in a study of blood T cell repertoires in COVID-19. Overall study context: Researchers got acute and convalescent COVID-19 samples from the United States, Italy and Spain. The cDNA or gDNA used as material had been derived from T cells, B-cell-depleted T cells, or PBMCs.

A Seattle source enrolled patients during active infection and followed them longitudinally. This CDR3 comprises 15 residues. The germline V gene encodes CDR1 SGHVS and CDR2 FNYEAQ. V lost 0 bases and J 0 bases, leaving 9 bases between the germline ends. The authors' processing: By means of reference gene primer amplification, nucleated cell counts were estimated. Measured with immunoSEQ multiplex PCR; TCRdb has only the in-frame clones, and not every one. V and J calls and clone size are copied from that table; D and trimming were computed from the DNA. The top ten clones hold around 5% of a sample with approximately 97,000 clones, about 90% of them seen once.

This rearrangement joins TRBV7-6 to TRBJ2-7, with D hard to call. The receptor was isolated from a woman aged 45-65 years with COVID-19, enrolled during active disease. The sample taken for sequencing was peripheral blood. The CDR3 DNA reads TGTGCCAGCAGCTTAGCGGCAGTCAGCTCCTACGAGCAGTACTTC. This encodes CASSLAAVSSYEQYF.